One sample yielded the 6 T cell receptor beta chains listed below, sequenced in a study of T-cell reconstitution after alpha-beta-depleted transplantation in children. Using unique molecular identifiers, the investigators prepared the TCRbeta library. Each CDR3 protein is one row after TCRdb ran MiXCR on the PCR reads. The sample carries about 420,000 distinct CDR3 sequences, about 11% recorded once. Sequenced here: PBMCs from the stem cell graft donor, sampled from the stem cell graft. Receptor source: a human donor who donated a stem cell graft to a child with acute myeloid leukemia.

This clonotype appeared many times. The gene calls are TRBV5-1 and TRBJ2-5; possible D gene TRBD1, 5 bases. The length of the CDR3 is 14 residues. V lost 2 bases and J 3 bases, leaving 11 bases between the germline ends. Germline V gene data show CDR1 as SGHRS and CDR2 as YFSETQ. CDR3 amino acids: CASSFDSPEETQYF. As DNA, the CDR3 is TGCGCCAGCAGCTTTGACAGTCCGGAAGAGACCCAGTACTTC.

In this sample, this clonotype turned up a few times. The chain joins TRBV11-3 to TRBJ2-1; TRBD2 aligns across 12 bases. This CDR3 has 16 amino acids. Trimming at V came to 2 bases and at J to 9 bases, leaving 8 bases not matched to a gene. The germline CDR1 and CDR2 sequences are SGHNT and YENEEA. The CDR3 region is CASSLRLAGGPVEQFF. DNA of the CDR3: TGTGCCAGCAGCTTACGTCTAGCGGGAGGGCCGGTTGAGCAGTTCTTC. Variable domain in full (rest from reference TRBV11-3 and TRBJ2-1): EAGVVQSPRYKIIEKKQPVAFWCNPISGHNTLYWYLQNLGQGPELLIRYENEEAVDDSQLPKDRFSAERLKGVDSTLKIQPAELGDSAVYLCASSLRLAGGPVEQFFGPGTRLTVL.

This clonotype was seen more than once but under ten times. CDR3 residues: CASSSGLAGINEQFF. CDR3 sequence (DNA): TGCGCCAGCAGCTCGGGACTAGCGGGGATCAATGAGCAGTTCTTC. This sequence joins TRBV5-1 and TRBJ2-1, with 13 bases aligning to TRBD2. Germline values: CDR1 SGHRS, CDR2 YFSETQ. CDR3 length: 15 amino acids. The V and J ends lost 3 bases and 6 bases, in that order; junction bases with no gene match: 3.

In this sample, this clonotype turned up many times. V usage is TRBV20-1 and J usage is TRBJ2-3; D tentatively reads TRBD1 or TRBD2 (5 bases each). This CDR3 spans 14 amino acids. Germline-derived CDR1 and CDR2 are DFQATT and SNEGSKA (reference sequence). V was pared by 1 base and J by 1 base, with 9 bases between. The CDR3 sequence is CSARGRDGTDTQYF. As DNA, the CDR3 is TGCAGTGCTAGAGGACGGGACGGCACAGATACGCAGTATTTT.

As for this clonotype: A much bigger clone sits one base away, suggesting this may be a read error. The chain links TRBV5-1 to TRBJ2-5, with D possibly being TRBD1 (5 bases). The CDR3 covers 13 residues. V was cut by 2 bases and J by 3 bases, with 8 bases left in between. Germline V gives CDR1 SGHRS, CDR2 YFSETQ. The chain's CDR3 is CASSLPGKETQYF. CDR3 coding DNA: TGCGCCAGCAGCTTACCAGGGAAAGAGACCCAGTACTTC.

This clonotype was seen a handful of times. The chain links TRBV20-1 to TRBJ2-7; 8 nucleotides align to TRBD2. CDR1 is DFQATT, CDR2 SNEGSKA, per germline (reference sequence). The junction had 7 bases not matched to a gene; V was cut back by 6 bases and J by 6 bases. The CDR3 totals 12 residues. CDR3 nucleotide sequence: TGCAGTGCCGTCTCCGGGACTAGCGAGCAGTACTTC. Its translation is CSAVSGTSEQYF.